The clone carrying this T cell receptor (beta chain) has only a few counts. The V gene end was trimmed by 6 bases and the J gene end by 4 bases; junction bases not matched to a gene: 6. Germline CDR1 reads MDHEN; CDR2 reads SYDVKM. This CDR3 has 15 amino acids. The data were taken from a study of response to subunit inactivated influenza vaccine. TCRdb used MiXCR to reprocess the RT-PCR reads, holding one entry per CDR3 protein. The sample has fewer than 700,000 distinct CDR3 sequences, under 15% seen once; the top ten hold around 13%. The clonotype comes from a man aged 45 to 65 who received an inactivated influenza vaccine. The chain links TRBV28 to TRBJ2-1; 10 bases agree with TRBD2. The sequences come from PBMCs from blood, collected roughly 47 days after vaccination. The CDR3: CASRPQRGGYNEQFF. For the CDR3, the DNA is TGTGCCAGCAGACCCCAGCGGGGGGGATACAATGAGCAGTTCTTC.